The 4 T cell receptor beta chains below come from one sample, sequenced in a study of identical twins. Each CDR3 protein gets one entry after TCRdb re-called the 5' RACE reads with MiXCR. Among 1.5 million or so distinct CDR3 sequences listed, around 33% were seen once. The sequencing sample was made of cord blood. The receptors stem from a newborn girl in good health.

This clonotype was counted only a few times. V gene TRBV6-5 combines with J gene TRBJ2-1; D is uncertain. The V end was cut by 0 bases, the J end by 9 bases, with 18 bases between. In germline, CDR1 is MNHEY, CDR2 SVGAGI. This CDR3 contains 16 residues. CDR3 sequence (DNA): TGTGCCAGCAGTTACTCGTCCAGCGTAATACGGGTTGAGCAGTTCTTC. It yields the protein CASSYSSSVIRVEQFF.

CDR3 in DNA: TGCGCCAGCAGTCAATCGAGTGGAGGGCCCAAAAACATTCAGTACTTC. It encodes CASSQSSGGPKNIQYF. The chain combines TRBV23-1 with TRBJ2-4; D may be TRBD2 (6 bases). TRBV23-1 is noted as an ORF with a role that remains uncertain. Deletions cut 0 bases from V and 2 bases from J, with 11 bases between. This CDR3 contains 16 residues.

The CDR3 loop reads CSASGRTYNSPLHF. The CDR3, as DNA: TGCAGTGCTAGCGGGCGAACCTATAATTCACCCCTCCACTTT. This sequence joins TRBV20-1 and TRBJ1-6; D not certain. The CDR3 consists of 14 residues. Germline CDR1 and CDR2: DFQATT and SNEGSKA (reference sequence). V gave up 3 bases and J gave up 2 bases, with 8 bases separating them.

This clonotype was counted a few times. The gene calls are TRBV11-1 and TRBJ2-7; tentatively, D is TRBD2 (6 bases). The CDR3 sequence is 13 residues long. The germline CDR1 and CDR2 sequences are SGHAT and FQDESV (reference sequence). Trimming cost V 8 bases and J 2 bases, with 13 bases left between them. This CDR3 reads CASGRDWTYEQYF. The CDR3 nucleotides read TGTGCCAGCGGCCGGGACTGGACCTACGAGCAGTACTTC.